A selection of T cell receptor beta chains follows, all from one sample in a study of T cell clones after liver transplantation. Libraries were prepared by immunoSEQ multiplex PCR; TCRdb keeps only in-frame clonotypes and omits some of them. The sample lists about 99,000 clones; around four fifths were seen once. Specimen: CD4+ T cells from blood, collected 47 months after liver transplant. These receptors all stem from a human patient who received a liver transplant. Some T cells could come from the graft donor. Each CDR3 is given with its conserved first and last residue. The D gene is left open where the match is weak. Clone size appears in some rows only: once, few, many, or a class for an expanded clone.

d_gene: .
v_gene: TRBV7-6
abundance: .
j_gene: TRBJ2-2
CDR3aa: CASSPNAPTGELFF
CDR3nt: TGTGCCAGCAGCCCAAATGCCCCCACCGGGGAGCTGTTTTTT

d_gene: .
v_gene: TRBV7-8
abundance: once
j_gene: TRBJ2-2
CDR3aa: CASSLVAGYTGELFF
CDR3nt: TGTGCCAGCAGCTTAGTCGCGGGTTACACCGGGGAGCTGTTTTTT

d_gene: .
v_gene: TRBV27
abundance: .
j_gene: TRBJ2-1
CDR3aa: CASSLFGSSYNEQFF
CDR3nt: TGTGCCAGCAGTTTATTTGGGAGTTCCTACAATGAGCAGTTCTTC

d_gene: TRBD1
v_gene: TRBV7-8
abundance: few
j_gene: TRBJ1-4
CDR3aa: CASSLTGPNEKLFF
CDR3nt: TGTGCCAGCAGCTTGACAGGGCCTAATGAAAAACTGTTTTTT

d_gene: TRBD2
v_gene: TRBV6-6
abundance: .
j_gene: TRBJ2-1
CDR3aa: CASGLGVEQFF
CDR3nt: TGTGCCAGCGGACTAGGGGTTGAGCAGTTCTTC

d_gene: .
v_gene: TRBV29-1
abundance: .
j_gene: TRBJ2-2
CDR3aa: CSAHRVTGELFF
CDR3nt: TGCAGCGCGCATAGGGTCACCGGGGAGCTGTTTTTT

d_gene: TRBD1
v_gene: TRBV13
abundance: .
j_gene: TRBJ1-1
CDR3aa: CASSWTGLNEAFF
CDR3nt: TGTGCCAGCAGCTGGACAGGGTTGAATGAAGCTTTCTTT

d_gene: TRBD2
v_gene: TRBV11-2
abundance: .
j_gene: TRBJ2-7
CDR3aa: CASSKGLRGGDEQYF
CDR3nt: TGTGCCAGCAGCAAGGGACTGCGGGGGGGGGACGAGCAGTACTTC

d_gene: .
v_gene: TRBV6-5
abundance: few
j_gene: TRBJ1-2
CDR3aa: CASRGTVNYGYTF
CDR3nt: TGTGCCAGCAGGGGGACGGTCAACTATGGCTACACCTTC

d_gene: TRBD1
v_gene: TRBV2
abundance: .
j_gene: TRBJ1-2
CDR3aa: CASSTLAGQGNYGYTF
CDR3nt: TGTGCCAGCTCCACCTTGGCGGGACAGGGAAACTATGGCTACACCTTC

d_gene: TRBD1
v_gene: TRBV6-1
abundance: .
j_gene: TRBJ1-6
CDR3aa: CASSEDRVSSYNSPLHF
CDR3nt: TGTGCCAGCAGTGAGGACAGGGTGAGCTCCTATAATTCACCCCTCCACTTT

d_gene: TRBD1
v_gene: TRBV19
abundance: .
j_gene: TRBJ2-5
CDR3aa: CASSIRLTGQETQYF
CDR3nt: TGTGCCAGTAGTATACGGTTGACAGGGCAAGAGACCCAGTACTTC

d_gene: .
v_gene: TRBV5-1
abundance: .
j_gene: TRBJ1-2
CDR3aa: CASSQRGWDGYTF
CDR3nt: TGCGCCAGCAGCCAGAGGGGGTGGGATGGCTACACCTTC

d_gene: TRBD1
v_gene: TRBV2
abundance: .
j_gene: TRBJ2-2
CDR3aa: CASYSLGGRAEELFF
CDR3nt: TGTGCCAGCTACTCCTTAGGGGGCAGGGCGGAGGAGCTGTTTTTT

d_gene: .
v_gene: TRBV7-9
abundance: .
j_gene: TRBJ2-1
CDR3aa: CASRSRGIDEQFF
CDR3nt: TGTGCCAGCAGGTCAAGGGGGATCGATGAGCAGTTCTTC

d_gene: .
v_gene: TRBV18
abundance: few
j_gene: TRBJ1-5
CDR3aa: CASSPIGGANQPQHF
CDR3nt: TGTGCCAGCTCACCAATTGGAGGGGCAAATCAGCCCCAGCATTTT

d_gene: .
v_gene: TRBV29-1
abundance: few
j_gene: TRBJ2-5
CDR3aa: CSVDKGMETQYF
CDR3nt: TGCAGCGTTGATAAGGGGATGGAGACCCAGTACTTC

d_gene: TRBD1
v_gene: TRBV29-1
abundance: few
j_gene: TRBJ1-2
CDR3aa: CSVASTGQTYGYTF
CDR3nt: TGCAGCGTTGCTAGTACGGGACAGACCTATGGCTACACCTTC

d_gene: TRBD1
v_gene: TRBV7-8
abundance: .
j_gene: TRBJ1-5
CDR3aa: CASSSRDRGPGQPQHF
CDR3nt: TGTGCCAGCAGCTCCCGGGACAGGGGGCCTGGTCAGCCCCAGCATTTT

d_gene: .
v_gene: TRBV27
abundance: .
j_gene: TRBJ2-7
CDR3aa: CASLGLGQAGYEQYF
CDR3nt: TGTGCCAGCCTTGGACTTGGGCAGGCGGGTTACGAGCAGTACTTC

d_gene: TRBD2
v_gene: TRBV29-1
abundance: .
j_gene: TRBJ2-3
CDR3aa: CSADSGISTDTQYF
CDR3nt: TGCAGCGCCGATAGCGGGATTAGCACAGATACGCAGTATTTT

d_gene: .
v_gene: TRBV5-6
abundance: .
j_gene: TRBJ1-3
CDR3aa: CASSPRGPQSGNTIYF
CDR3nt: TGTGCCAGCAGCCCCCGGGGACCGCAGTCTGGAAACACCATATATTTT

d_gene: .
v_gene: TRBV9
abundance: .
j_gene: TRBJ2-3
CDR3aa: CASSVGLAESTDTQYF
CDR3nt: TGTGCCAGCAGCGTAGGGTTAGCAGAGAGCACAGATACGCAGTATTTT

d_gene: TRBD2
v_gene: TRBV6-6
abundance: once
j_gene: TRBJ2-7
CDR3aa: CASSYYSGGAYEQYF
CDR3nt: TGTGCCAGCAGTTACTATAGCGGGGGGGCGTACGAGCAGTACTTC

d_gene: .
v_gene: TRBV5-1
abundance: .
j_gene: TRBJ1-5
CDR3aa: CASSLGDGANQPQHF
CDR3nt: TGCGCCAGCAGCTTGGGAGACGGAGCCAATCAGCCCCAGCATTTT

d_gene: TRBD1
v_gene: TRBV28
abundance: .
j_gene: TRBJ1-3
CDR3aa: CASRGQGRSGNTIYF
CDR3nt: TGTGCCAGCAGGGGACAGGGCCGCTCTGGAAACACCATATATTTT

d_gene: .
v_gene: TRBV20-1
abundance: few
j_gene: TRBJ1-5
CDR3aa: CSASQQYQHF
CDR3nt: TGCAGTGCTAGTCAACAGTACCAGCATTTT

d_gene: .
v_gene: TRBV30
abundance: .
j_gene: TRBJ2-3
CDR3aa: CAWSPQGGGNTQYF
CDR3nt: TGTGCCTGGAGTCCACAGGGAGGTGGAAATACGCAGTATTTT

d_gene: .
v_gene: TRBV6-5
abundance: few
j_gene: TRBJ2-7
CDR3aa: CASSYFLGDEQYF
CDR3nt: TGTGCCAGCAGTTACTTCCTCGGGGACGAGCAGTACTTC

d_gene: .
v_gene: TRBV27
abundance: .
j_gene: TRBJ2-7
CDR3aa: CASSLWGREQYF
CDR3nt: TGTGCCAGCAGTTTGTGGGGGAGAGAGCAGTACTTC

d_gene: .
v_gene: TRBV6-1
abundance: .
j_gene: TRBJ1-3
CDR3aa: CASSSQGLNTIYF
CDR3nt: TGTGCCAGCAGTTCGCAGGGTTTAAACACCATATATTTT

d_gene: .
v_gene: TRBV14
abundance: .
j_gene: TRBJ2-5
CDR3aa: CASSQGQAIQETQYF
CDR3nt: TGTGCCAGCAGCCAAGGACAGGCGATCCAAGAGACCCAGTACTTC

d_gene: .
v_gene: TRBV19
abundance: once
j_gene: TRBJ1-1
CDR3aa: CASNMGNTEAFF
CDR3nt: TGTGCCAGTAATATGGGGAACACTGAAGCTTTCTTT

d_gene: TRBD1
v_gene: TRBV14
abundance: once
j_gene: TRBJ1-4
CDR3aa: CASSHWGQYNEKLFF
CDR3nt: TGTGCCAGCAGCCATTGGGGACAGTATAATGAAAAACTGTTTTTT

d_gene: .
v_gene: TRBV6-5
abundance: .
j_gene: TRBJ2-7
CDR3aa: CASSYERGSYEQYF
CDR3nt: TGTGCCAGCAGTTATGAACGGGGCTCCTACGAGCAGTACTTC

d_gene: TRBD1
v_gene: TRBV18
abundance: .
j_gene: TRBJ1-4
CDR3aa: CASSPRQGTTNEKLFF
CDR3nt: TGTGCCAGCTCACCCCGACAGGGGACAACTAATGAAAAACTGTTTTTT

d_gene: .
v_gene: TRBV27
abundance: .
j_gene: TRBJ2-5
CDR3aa: CASSSYGQQETQYF
CDR3nt: TGTGCCAGCAGTTCCTACGGACAGCAAGAGACCCAGTACTTC

d_gene: TRBD2
v_gene: TRBV27
abundance: .
j_gene: TRBJ2-7
CDR3aa: CASSFQSSGSYEQYF
CDR3nt: TGTGCCAGCAGTTTCCAGTCTAGCGGCTCCTACGAGCAGTACTTC

d_gene: .
v_gene: TRBV11-2
abundance: .
j_gene: TRBJ1-4
CDR3aa: CASSSWGEKLFF
CDR3nt: TGTGCCAGCAGCTCCTGGGGGGAAAAACTGTTTTTT

d_gene: .
v_gene: TRBV6-1
abundance: .
j_gene: TRBJ2-1
CDR3aa: CASSENIVGGEQFF
CDR3nt: TGTGCCAGCAGTGAAAATATCGTCGGGGGTGAGCAGTTCTTC

d_gene: .
v_gene: TRBV7-8
abundance: .
j_gene: TRBJ2-7
CDR3aa: CASSLVIEQYF
CDR3nt: TGTGCCAGCAGCTTAGTAATCGAGCAGTACTTC